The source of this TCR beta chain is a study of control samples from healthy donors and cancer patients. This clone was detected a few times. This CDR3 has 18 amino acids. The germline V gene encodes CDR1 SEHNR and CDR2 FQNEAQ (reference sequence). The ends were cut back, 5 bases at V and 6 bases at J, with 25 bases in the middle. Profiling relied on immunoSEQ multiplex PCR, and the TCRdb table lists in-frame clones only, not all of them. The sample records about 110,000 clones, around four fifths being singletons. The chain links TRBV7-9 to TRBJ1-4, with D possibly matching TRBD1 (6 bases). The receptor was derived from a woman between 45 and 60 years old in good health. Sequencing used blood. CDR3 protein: CASSLGPGAGTLDEKLFF. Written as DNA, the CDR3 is TGTGCCAGCAGCCTAGGCCCAGGGGCAGGCACTTTAGATGAAAAACTGTTTTTT.